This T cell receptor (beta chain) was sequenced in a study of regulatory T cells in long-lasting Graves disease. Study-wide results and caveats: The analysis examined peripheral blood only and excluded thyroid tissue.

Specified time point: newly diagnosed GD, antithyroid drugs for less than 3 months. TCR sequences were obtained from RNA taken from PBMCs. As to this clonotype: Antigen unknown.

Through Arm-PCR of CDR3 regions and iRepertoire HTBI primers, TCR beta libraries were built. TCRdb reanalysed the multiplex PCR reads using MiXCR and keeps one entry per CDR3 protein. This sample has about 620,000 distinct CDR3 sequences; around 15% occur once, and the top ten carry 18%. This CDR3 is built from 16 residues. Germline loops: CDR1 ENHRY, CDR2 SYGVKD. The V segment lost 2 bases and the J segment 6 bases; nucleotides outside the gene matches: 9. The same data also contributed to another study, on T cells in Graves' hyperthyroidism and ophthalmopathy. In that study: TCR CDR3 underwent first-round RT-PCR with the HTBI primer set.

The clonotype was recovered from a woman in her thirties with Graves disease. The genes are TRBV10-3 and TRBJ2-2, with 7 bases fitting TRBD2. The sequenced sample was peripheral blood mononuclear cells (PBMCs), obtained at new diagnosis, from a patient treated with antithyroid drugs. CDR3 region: CAISEPGTTGSGELFF. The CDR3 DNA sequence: TGTGCCATCAGTGAGCCCGGGACTACCGGTTCCGGGGAGCTGTTTTTT.